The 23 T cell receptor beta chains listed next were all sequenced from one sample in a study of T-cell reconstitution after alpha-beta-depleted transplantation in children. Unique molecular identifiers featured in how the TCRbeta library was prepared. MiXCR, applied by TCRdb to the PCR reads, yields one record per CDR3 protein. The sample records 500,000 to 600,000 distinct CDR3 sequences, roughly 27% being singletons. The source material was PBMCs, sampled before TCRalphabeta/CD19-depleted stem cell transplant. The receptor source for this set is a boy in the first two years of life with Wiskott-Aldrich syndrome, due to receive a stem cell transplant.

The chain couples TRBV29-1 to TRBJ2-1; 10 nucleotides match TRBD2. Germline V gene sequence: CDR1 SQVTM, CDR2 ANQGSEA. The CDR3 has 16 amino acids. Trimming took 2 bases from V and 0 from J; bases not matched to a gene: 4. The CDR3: CSVELSSGSSYNEQFF. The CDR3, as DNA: TGCAGCGTTGAACTGTCTAGCGGGAGCTCCTACAATGAGCAGTTCTTC.

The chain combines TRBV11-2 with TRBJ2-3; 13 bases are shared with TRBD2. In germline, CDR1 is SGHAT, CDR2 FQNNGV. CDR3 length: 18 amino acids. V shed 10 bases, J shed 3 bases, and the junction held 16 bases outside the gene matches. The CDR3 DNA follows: TGTGCCATCCAGGTTCAGGTACCGGGACTAGCGGGGACAGATACGCAGTATTTT. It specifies CAIQVQVPGLAGTDTQYF.

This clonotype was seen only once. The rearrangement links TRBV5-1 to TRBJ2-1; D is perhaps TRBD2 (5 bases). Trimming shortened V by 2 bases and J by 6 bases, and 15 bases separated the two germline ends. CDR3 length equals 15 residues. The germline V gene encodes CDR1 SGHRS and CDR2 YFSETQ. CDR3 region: CASSFGGPSGNEQFF. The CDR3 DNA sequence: TGCGCCAGCAGCTTTGGAGGACCGTCCGGCAATGAGCAGTTCTTC.

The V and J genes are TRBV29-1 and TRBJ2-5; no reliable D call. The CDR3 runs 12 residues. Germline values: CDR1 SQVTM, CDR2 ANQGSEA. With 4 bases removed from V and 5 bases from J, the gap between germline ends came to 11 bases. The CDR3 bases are TGCAGCGTTGGGCAAATAGAGGAGACCCAGTACTTC. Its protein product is CSVGQIEETQYF.

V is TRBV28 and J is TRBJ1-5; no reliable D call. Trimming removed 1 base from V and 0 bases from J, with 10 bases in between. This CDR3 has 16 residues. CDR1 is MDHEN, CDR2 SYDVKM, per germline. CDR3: CASSLLGRTSNQPQHF. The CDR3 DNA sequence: TGTGCCAGCAGTTTATTAGGACGGACTAGCAATCAGCCCCAGCATTTT.

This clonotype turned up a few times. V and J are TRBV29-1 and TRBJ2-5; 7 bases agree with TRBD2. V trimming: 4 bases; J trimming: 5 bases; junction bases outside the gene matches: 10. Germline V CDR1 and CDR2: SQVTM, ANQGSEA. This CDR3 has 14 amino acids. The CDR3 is CSVGGGRGKETQYF. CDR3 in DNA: TGCAGCGTTGGGGGGGGGAGAGGGAAGGAGACCCAGTACTTC.

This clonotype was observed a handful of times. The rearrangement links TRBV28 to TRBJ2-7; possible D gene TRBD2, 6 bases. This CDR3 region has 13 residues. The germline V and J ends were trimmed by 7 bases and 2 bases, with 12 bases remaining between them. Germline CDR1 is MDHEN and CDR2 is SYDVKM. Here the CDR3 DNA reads TGTGCCAGCACCGGGAGTAACCCCTACGAGCAGTACTTC. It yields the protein CASTGSNPYEQYF. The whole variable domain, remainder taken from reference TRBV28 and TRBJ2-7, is DVKVTQSSRYLVKRTGEKVFLECVQDMDHENMFWYRQDPGLGLRLIYFSYDVKMKEKGDIPEGYSVSREKKERFSLILESASTNQTSMYLCASTGSNPYEQYFGPGTRLTVT.

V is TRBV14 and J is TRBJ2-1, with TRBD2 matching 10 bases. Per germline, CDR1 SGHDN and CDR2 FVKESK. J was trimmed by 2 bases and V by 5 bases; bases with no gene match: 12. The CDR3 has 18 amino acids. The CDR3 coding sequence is TGTGCCAGCAGCTATAAATGGACTAGCGGTCTAACCTACAATGAGCAGTTCTTC. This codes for CASSYKWTSGLTYNEQFF.

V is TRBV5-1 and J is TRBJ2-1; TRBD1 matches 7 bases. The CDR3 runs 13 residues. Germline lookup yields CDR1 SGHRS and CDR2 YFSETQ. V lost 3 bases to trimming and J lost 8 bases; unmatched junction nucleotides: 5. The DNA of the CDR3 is TGCGCCAGCAGCTCCCTCGACAGGGATGAGCAGTTCTTC. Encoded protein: CASSSLDRDEQFF. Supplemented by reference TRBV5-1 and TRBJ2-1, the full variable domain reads KAGVTQTPRYLIKTRGQQVTLSCSPISGHRSVSWYQQTPGQGLQFLFEYFSETQRNKGNFPGRFSGRQFSNSRSEMNVSTLELGDSALYLCASSSLDRDEQFFGPGTRLTVL.

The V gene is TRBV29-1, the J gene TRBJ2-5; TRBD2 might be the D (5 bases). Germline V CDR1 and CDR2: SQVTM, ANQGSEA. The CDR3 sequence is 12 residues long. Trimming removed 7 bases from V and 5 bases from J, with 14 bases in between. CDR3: CSGHRGGETQYF. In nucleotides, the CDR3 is TGCAGCGGACACAGAGGCGGGGAGACCCAGTACTTC.

This CDR3 reads CASSPIGGTGTGELFF. As DNA, the CDR3 is TGTGCCAGCAGCCCCATCGGGGGAACGGGGACCGGGGAGCTGTTTTTT. The chain recombines TRBV7-6 with TRBJ2-2, with a possible D match to TRBD2 (6 bases). The CDR3 extends over 16 amino acids. The germline gives CDR1 SGHVS, CDR2 FNYEAQ. With 5 bases removed from V and 5 bases from J, the gap between germline ends came to 18 bases.

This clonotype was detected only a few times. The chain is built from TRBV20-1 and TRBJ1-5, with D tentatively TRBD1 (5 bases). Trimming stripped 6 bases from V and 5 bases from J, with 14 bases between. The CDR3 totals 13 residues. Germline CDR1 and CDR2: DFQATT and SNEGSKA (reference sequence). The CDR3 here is CSARATGDQPQHF. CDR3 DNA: TGCAGTGCCCGGGCCACGGGGGATCAGCCCCAGCATTTT.

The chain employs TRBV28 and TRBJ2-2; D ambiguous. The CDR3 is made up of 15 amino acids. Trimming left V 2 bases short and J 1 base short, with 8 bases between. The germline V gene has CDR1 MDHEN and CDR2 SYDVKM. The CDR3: CASSLEHLNTGELFF. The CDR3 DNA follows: TGTGCCAGCAGTTTAGAACACCTGAACACCGGGGAGCTGTTTTTT.

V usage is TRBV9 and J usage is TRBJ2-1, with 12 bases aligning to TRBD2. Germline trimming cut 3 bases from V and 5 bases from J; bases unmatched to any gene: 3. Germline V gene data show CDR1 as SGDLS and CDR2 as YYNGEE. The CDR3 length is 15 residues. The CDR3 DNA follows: TGTGCCAGCAGCGCACTAGCGGGAGGCCACAATGAGCAGTTCTTC. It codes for CASSALAGGHNEQFF. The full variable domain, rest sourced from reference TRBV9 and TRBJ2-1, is DSGVTQTPKHLITATGQRVTLRCSPRSGDLSVYWYQQSLDQGLQFLIQYYNGEERAKGNILERFSAQQFPDLHSELNLSSLELGDSALYFCASSALAGGHNEQFFGPGTRLTVL.

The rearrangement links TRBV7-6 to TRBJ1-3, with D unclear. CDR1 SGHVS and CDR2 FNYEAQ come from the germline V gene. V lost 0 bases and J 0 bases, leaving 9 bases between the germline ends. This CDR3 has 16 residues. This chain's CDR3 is CASSLAVADSGNTIYF. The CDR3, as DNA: TGTGCCAGCAGCTTAGCGGTGGCAGACTCTGGAAACACCATATATTTT. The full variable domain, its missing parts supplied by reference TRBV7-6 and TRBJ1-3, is GAGVSQSPRYKVTKRGQDVALRCDPISGHVSLYWYRQALGQGPEFLTYFNYEAQQDKSGLPNDRFSAERPEGSISTLTIQRTEQRDSAMYRCASSLAVADSGNTIYFGEGSWLTVV.

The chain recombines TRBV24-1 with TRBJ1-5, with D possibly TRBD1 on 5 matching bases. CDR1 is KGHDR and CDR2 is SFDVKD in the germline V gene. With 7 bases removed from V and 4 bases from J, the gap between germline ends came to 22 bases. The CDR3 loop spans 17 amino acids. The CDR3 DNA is TGTGCCACCAGAGCGTATCGGAATCCCGGGGGTAATCAGCCCCAGCATTTT. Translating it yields CATRAYRNPGGNQPQHF.

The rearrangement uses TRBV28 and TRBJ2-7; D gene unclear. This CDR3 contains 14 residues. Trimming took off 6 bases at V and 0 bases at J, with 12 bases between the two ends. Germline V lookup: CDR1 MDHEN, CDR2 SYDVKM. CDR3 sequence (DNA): TGTGCCAGCAGGTCGGATGGGCTCTCCTACGAGCAGTACTTC. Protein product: CASRSDGLSYEQYF.

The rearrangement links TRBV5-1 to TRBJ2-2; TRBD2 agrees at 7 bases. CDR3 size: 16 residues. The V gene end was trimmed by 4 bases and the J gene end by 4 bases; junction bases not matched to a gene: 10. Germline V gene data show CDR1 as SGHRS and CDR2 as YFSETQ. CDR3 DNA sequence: TGCGCCAGCAGCCGCCCGGGCGGGAGTGGCACCGGGGAGCTGTTTTTT. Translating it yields CASSRPGGSGTGELFF.

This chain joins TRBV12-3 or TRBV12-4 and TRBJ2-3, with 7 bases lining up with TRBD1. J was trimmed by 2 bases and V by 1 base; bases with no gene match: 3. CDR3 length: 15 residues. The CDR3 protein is CASSLGDSFTDTQYF. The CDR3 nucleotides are TGTGCCAGCAGTTTAGGGGACAGCTTCACAGATACGCAGTATTTT.

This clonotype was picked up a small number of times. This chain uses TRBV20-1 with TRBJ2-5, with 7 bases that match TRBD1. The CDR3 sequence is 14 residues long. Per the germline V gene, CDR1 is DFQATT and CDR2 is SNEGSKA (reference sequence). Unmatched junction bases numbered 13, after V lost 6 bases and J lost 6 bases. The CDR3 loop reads CSAFDRVGGKTQYF. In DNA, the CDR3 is TGCAGTGCCTTCGACAGGGTAGGGGGCAAGACCCAGTACTTC.

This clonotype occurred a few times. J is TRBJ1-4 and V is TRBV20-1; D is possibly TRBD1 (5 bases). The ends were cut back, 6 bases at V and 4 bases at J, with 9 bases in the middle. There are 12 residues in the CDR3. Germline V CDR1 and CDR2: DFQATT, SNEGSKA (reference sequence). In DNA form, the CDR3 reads TGCAGTGCGCGGGACGGTAATGAAAAACTGTTTTTT. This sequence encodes CSARDGNEKLFF.

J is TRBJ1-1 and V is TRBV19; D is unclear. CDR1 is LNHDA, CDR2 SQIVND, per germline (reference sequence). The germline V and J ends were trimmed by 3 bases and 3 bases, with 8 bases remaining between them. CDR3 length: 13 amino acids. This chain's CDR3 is CASSMSWYTEAFF. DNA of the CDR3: TGTGCCAGTAGTATGAGCTGGTACACTGAAGCTTTCTTT.

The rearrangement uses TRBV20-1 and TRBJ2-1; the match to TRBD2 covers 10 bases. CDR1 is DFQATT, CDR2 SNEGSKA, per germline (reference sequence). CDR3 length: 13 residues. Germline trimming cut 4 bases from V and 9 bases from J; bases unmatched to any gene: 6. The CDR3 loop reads CSAISGRASEQFF. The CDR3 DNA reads TGCAGTGCTATAAGCGGGAGGGCCTCTGAGCAGTTCTTC.